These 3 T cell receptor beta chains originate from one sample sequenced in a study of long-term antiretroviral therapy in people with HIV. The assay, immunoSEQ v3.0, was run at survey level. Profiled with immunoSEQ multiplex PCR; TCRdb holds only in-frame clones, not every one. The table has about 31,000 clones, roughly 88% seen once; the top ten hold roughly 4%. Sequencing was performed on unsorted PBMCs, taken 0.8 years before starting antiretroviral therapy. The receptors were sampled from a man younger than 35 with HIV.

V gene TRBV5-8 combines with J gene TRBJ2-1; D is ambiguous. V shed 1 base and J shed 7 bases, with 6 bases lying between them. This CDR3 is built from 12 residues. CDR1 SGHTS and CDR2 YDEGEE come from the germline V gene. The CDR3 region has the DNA TGTGCCAGCAGCTTGAAGCTGAATGAGCAGTTCTTC. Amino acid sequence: CASSLKLNEQFF. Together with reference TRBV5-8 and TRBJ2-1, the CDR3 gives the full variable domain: EAGVTQSPTHLIKTRGQQATLRCSPISGHTSVYWYQQALGLGLQFLLWYDEGEERNRGNFPPRFSGRQFPNYSSELNVNALELEDSALYLCASSLKLNEQFFGPGTRLTVL.

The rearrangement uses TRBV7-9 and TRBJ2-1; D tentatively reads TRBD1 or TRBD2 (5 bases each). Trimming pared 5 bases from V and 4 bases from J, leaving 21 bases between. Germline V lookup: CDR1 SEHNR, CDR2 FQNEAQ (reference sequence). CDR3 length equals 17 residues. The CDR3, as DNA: TGTGCCAGCAGCCCACGCTCAGGAAGGGACGGTTACAATGAGCAGTTCTTC. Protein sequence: CASSPRSGRDGYNEQFF.

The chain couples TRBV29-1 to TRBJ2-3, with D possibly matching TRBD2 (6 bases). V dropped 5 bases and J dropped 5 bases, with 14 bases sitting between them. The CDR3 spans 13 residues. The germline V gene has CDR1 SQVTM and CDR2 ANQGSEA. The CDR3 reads CSVYGPGVDTQYF. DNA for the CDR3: TGCAGCGTTTATGGGCCGGGGGTAGATACGCAGTATTTT.